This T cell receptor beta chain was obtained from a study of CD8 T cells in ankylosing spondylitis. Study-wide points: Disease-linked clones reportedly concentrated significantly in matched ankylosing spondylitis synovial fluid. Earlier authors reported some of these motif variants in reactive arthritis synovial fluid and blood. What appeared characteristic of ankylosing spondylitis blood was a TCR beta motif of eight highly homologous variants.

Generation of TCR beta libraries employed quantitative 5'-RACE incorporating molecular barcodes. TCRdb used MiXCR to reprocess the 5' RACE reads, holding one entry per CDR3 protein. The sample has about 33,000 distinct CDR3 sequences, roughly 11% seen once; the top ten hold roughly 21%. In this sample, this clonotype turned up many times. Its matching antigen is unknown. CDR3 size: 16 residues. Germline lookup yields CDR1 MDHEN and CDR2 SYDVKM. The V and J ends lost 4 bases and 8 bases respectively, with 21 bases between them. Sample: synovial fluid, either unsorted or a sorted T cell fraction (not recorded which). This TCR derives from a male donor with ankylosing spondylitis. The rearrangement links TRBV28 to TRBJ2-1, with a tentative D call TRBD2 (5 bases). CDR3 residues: CASSSLDQTGYDEQFF. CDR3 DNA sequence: TGTGCCAGCAGTTCCCTGGACCAGACGGGATATGATGAGCAGTTCTTC.